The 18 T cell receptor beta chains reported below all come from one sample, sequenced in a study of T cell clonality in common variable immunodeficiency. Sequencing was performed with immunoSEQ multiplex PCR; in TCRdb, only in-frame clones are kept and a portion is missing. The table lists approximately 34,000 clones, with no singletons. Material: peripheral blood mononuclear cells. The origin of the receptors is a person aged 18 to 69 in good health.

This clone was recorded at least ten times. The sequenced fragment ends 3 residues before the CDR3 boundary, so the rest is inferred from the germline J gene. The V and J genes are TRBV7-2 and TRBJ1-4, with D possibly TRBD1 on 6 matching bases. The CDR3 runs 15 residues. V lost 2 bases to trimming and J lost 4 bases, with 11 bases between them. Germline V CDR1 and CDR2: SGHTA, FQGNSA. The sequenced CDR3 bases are TGTGCCAGCAGCTTATCCTCAGGGGTTAATGAAAAA. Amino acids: CASSLSSGVNEK. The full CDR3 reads CASSLSSGVNEKLFF.

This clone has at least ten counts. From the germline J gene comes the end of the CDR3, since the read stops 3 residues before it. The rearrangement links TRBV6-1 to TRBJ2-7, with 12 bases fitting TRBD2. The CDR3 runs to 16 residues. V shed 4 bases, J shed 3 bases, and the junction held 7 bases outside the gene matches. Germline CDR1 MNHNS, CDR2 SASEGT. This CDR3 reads CASSGGTSGRHYEQYF. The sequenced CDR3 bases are TGTGCCAGCAGTGGGGGGACTAGCGGGCGTCACTACGAG.

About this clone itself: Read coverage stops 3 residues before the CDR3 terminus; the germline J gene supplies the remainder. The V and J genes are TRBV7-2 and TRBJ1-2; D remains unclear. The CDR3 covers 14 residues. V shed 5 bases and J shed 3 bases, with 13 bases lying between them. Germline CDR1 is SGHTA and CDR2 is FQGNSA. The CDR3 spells CASSIWPGDYGYTF. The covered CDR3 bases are TGTGCCAGCAGCATATGGCCCGGGGACTATGGC.

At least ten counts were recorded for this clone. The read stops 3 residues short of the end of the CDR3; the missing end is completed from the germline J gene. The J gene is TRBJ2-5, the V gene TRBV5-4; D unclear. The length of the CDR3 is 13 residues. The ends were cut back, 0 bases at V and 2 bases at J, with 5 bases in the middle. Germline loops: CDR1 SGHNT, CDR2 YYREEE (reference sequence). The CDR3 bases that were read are TGTGCCAGCAGCTTGGACGGGCAAGAGACC. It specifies CASSLDGQET. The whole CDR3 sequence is CASSLDGQETQYF. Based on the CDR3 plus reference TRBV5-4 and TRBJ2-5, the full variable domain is ETGVTQSPTHLIKTRGQQVTLRCSSQSGHNTVSWYQQALGQGPQFIFQYYREEENGRGNFPPRFSGLQFPNYSSELNVNALELDDSALYLCASSLDGQETQYFGPGTRLLVL.

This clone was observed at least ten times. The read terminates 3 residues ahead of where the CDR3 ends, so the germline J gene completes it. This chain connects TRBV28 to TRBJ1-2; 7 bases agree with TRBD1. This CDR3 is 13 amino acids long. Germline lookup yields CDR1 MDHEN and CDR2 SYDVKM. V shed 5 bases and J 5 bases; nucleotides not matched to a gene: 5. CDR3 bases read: TGTGCCAGCAGTAATAGGGGGCCGTATGGC. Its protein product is CASSNRGPYG. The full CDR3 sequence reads CASSNRGPYGYTF.

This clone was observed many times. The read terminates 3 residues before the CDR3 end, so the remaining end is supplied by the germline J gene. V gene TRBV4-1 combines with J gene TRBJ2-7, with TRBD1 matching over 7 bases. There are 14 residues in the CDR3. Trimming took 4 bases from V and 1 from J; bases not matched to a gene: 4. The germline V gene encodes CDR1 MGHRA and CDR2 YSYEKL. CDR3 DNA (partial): TGCGCCAGCAGCCCCAGGGGGATATCCTACGAG. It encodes CASSPRGISYE. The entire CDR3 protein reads CASSPRGISYEQYF.

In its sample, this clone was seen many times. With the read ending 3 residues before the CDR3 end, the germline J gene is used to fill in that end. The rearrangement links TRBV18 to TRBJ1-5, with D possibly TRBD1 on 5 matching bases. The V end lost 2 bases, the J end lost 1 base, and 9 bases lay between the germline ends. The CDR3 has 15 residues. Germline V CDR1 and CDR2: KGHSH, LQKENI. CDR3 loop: CASSPGGVSNQPQHF. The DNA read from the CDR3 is TGTGCCAGCTCACCAGGGGGGGTCAGCAATCAGCCC.

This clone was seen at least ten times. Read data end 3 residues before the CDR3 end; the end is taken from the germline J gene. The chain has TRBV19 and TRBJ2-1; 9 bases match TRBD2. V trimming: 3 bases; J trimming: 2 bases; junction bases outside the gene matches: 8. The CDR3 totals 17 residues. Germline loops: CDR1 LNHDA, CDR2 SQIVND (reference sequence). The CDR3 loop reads CASSITFSGSAYNEQFF. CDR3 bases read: TGTGCCAGTAGTATTACCTTTAGCGGGAGTGCCTACAATGAG.

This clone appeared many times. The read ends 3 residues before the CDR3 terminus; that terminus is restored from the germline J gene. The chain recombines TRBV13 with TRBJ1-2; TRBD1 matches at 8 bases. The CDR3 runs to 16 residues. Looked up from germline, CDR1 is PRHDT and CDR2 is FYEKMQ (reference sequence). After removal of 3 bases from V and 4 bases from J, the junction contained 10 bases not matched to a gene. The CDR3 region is CASSLEDRATVYGYTF. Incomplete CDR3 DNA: TGTGCCAGCAGCTTGGAGGACAGGGCGACGGTCTATGGC.

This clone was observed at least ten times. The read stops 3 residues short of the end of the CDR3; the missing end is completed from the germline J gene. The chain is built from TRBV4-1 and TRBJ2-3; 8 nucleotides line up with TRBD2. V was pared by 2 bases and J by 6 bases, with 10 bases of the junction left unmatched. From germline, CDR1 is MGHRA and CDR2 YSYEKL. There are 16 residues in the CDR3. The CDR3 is CASSQSLLGLEDTQYF. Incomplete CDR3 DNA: TGCGCCAGCAGCCAATCGCTCTTGGGACTAGAGGATACG.

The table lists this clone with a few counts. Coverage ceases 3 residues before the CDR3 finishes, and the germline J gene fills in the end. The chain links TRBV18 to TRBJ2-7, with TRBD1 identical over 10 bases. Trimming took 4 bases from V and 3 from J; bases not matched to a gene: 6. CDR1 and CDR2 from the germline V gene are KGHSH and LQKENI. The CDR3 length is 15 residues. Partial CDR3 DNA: TGTGCCAGCTCACACCGGGACAGGGGACTCTACGAG. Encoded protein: CASSHRDRGLYE. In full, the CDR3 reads CASSHRDRGLYEQYF.

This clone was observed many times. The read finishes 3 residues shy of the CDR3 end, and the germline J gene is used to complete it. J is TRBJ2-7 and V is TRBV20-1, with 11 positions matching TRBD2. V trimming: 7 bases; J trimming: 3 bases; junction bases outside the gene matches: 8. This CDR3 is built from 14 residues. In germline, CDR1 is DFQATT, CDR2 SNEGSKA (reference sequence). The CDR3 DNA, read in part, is TGCAGTGGGACCGGGACTAGCGGACTCTACGAG. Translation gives CSGTGTSGLYE. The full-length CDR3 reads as CSGTGTSGLYEQYF.

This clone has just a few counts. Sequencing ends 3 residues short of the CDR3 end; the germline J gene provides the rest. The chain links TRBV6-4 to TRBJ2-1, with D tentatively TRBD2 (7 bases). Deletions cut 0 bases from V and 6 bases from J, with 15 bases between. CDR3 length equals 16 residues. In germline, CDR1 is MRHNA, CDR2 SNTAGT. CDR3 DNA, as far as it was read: TGTGCCAGCAGTGACTCATTTGGGGGGGCTCCCAATGAG. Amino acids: CASSDSFGGAPNE. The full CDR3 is CASSDSFGGAPNEQFF.

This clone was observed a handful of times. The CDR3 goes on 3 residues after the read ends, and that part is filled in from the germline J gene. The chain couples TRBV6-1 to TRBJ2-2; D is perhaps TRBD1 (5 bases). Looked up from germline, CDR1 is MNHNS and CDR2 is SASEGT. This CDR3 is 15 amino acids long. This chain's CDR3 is CASSGDSSGANVLFF. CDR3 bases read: TGTGCCAGCAGTGGCGACAGCTCTGGGGCCAACGTG.

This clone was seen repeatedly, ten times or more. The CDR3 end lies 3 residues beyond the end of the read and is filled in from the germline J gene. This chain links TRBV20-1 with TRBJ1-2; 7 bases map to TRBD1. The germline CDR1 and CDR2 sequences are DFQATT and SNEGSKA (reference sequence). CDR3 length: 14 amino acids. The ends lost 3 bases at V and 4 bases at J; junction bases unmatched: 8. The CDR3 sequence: CSARGQGGGYGYTF. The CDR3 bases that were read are TGCAGTGCTAGGGGGCAGGGGGGAGGCTATGGC.

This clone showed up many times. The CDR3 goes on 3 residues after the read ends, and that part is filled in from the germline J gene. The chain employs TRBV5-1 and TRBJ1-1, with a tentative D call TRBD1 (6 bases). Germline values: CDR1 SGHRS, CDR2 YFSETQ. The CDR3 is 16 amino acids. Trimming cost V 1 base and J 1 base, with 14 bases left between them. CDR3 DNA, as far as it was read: TGCGCCAGCAGCTTGAACAGGGCGAATGGGAACACTGAA. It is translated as CASSLNRANGNTE. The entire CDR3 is CASSLNRANGNTEAFF.

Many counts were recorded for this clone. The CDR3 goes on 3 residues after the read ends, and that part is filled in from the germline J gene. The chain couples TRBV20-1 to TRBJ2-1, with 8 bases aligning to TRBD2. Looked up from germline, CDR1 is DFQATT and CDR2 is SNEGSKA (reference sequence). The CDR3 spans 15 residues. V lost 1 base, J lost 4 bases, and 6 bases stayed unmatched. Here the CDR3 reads CSARGLAGGYNEQFF. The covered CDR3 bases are TGCAGTGCTAGAGGGCTCGCGGGGGGATACAATGAG.

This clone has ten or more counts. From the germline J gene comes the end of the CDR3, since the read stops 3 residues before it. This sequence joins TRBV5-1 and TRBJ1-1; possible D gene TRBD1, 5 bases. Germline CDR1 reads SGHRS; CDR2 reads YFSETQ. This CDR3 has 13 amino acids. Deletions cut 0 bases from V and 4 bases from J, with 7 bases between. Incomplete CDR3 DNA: TGCGCCAGCAGCTTGGCAGGGTTCACTGAA. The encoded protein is CASSLAGFTE. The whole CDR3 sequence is CASSLAGFTEAFF.